The 2 T cell receptor beta chains below were found in one sample sequenced in a study of Ad26.COV2.S vaccination and SARS-CoV-2 variants. The table came from immunoSEQ multiplex PCR; TCRdb's copy has only in-frame clones and leaves some out. The sample comprises fewer than 50,000 clones, roughly 80% of which are singletons, and less than 60% rests with the top ten. Here the sequenced sample was peripheral blood, taken after recovery from COVID-19. Receptors originate from a human donor who had recovered from COVID-19.

This clone showed up just a few times. The rearrangement uses TRBV5-1 and TRBJ1-2, with 9 bases matching TRBD1. CDR3 length: 14 amino acids. The V gene end was trimmed by 4 bases and the J gene end by 3 bases; junction bases not matched to a gene: 4. Germline assignment: CDR1 SGHRS and CDR2 YFSETQ. CDR3 bases: TGCGCCAGCAGCCTACAGGGGGCGTACTATGGCTACACCTTC. It translates to CASSLQGAYYGYTF.

The chain has TRBV5-6 and TRBJ2-7; 7 nucleotides align to TRBD1. V gave up 0 bases and J gave up 3 bases; unmatched junction bases: 6. CDR1 and CDR2 (germline): SGHDT, YYEEEE. This CDR3 has 15 residues. This CDR3 reads CASSLGGGPHYEQYV. In DNA form, the CDR3 reads TGTGCCAGCAGCTTGGGAGGGGGCCCACACTACGAGCAGTACGTC.